This entry lists 30 T cell receptor beta chains sequenced from one sample in a study of shared clonotypes between healthy human individuals. Sequencing was performed with immunoSEQ multiplex PCR; in TCRdb, only in-frame clones are kept and a portion is missing. Of about 460,000 clones detected, roughly three quarters appear once; the ten largest clones hold approximately 12%. Sequenced material: PBMCs. These receptors were collected from a woman aged 40 to 55 in good health. Some clones in this sample may be carry-over from other donors' samples.

The genes are TRBV30 and TRBJ2-6; D perhaps matches TRBD1 (6 bases). CDR3 length: 19 amino acids. V lost 8 bases and J 5 bases, leaving 31 bases between the germline ends. Germline V gene lookup returns CDR1 GTSNPN and CDR2 SVGIG (reference sequence). The CDR3 protein is CARQRTGRPIFSRANVLTF. The CDR3 bases are TGTGCCAGGCAACGAACAGGGCGTCCAATATTTTCTAGGGCCAACGTCCTGACTTTC.

The chain employs TRBV4-1 and TRBJ2-7; 8 bases line up with TRBD1. V dropped 8 bases and J dropped 1; count of bases not matched to a gene: 7. The germline CDR1 and CDR2 sequences are MGHRA and YSYEKL. This CDR3 is 14 amino acids long. This CDR3 reads CASPDRGESYEQYF. The DNA for the CDR3 is TGCGCCAGCCCCGACAGGGGCGAATCCTACGAGCAGTACTTC.

This clone occurred many times. At the DNA level, this CDR3 is encoded by other sequences in the same sample as well. The V call is TRBV10-3, the J call TRBJ1-2; tentatively, D is TRBD1 (5 bases). The CDR3 extends over 11 amino acids. Germline loops: CDR1 ENHRY, CDR2 SYGVKD. V dropped 2 bases and J dropped 7 bases, with 5 bases sitting between them. For the CDR3, the DNA is TGTGCCATCAGTGAGGGGGGTGGCTACACCTTC. This encodes CAISEGGGYTF.

This chain uses TRBV6-5 with TRBJ1-3; 11 bases are shared with TRBD1. Germline assignment: CDR1 MNHEY and CDR2 SVGAGI. Trimming at V came to 10 bases and at J to 6 bases, leaving 5 bases not matched to a gene. CDR3 length equals 13 residues. The CDR3 DNA follows: TGTGCCACCAAGGGACAGGGGGAAAACACCATATATTTT. The encoded protein is CATKGQGENTIYF.

The genes are TRBV5-4 and TRBJ1-5; no clear D gene. The CDR3 has 14 amino acids. Per the germline V gene, CDR1 is SGHNT and CDR2 is YYREEE (reference sequence). Trimming removed 0 bases from V and 2 bases from J, with 6 bases in between. CDR3 sequence: CASSLGGGNQPQHF. The CDR3 DNA is TGTGCCAGCAGCTTGGGAGGTGGCAATCAGCCCCAGCATTTT.

The rearrangement joins TRBV27 to TRBJ1-4, with D perhaps TRBD1 (6 bases). Germline CDR1 MNHEY, CDR2 SMNVEV (reference sequence). The germline V and J ends were trimmed by 6 bases and 0 bases, with 17 bases remaining between them. This CDR3 has 17 amino acids. The CDR3 DNA sequence: TGTGCCAGCAGCCAGTTTATACAGGGAGCAACTAATGAAAAACTGTTTTTT. It codes for CASSQFIQGATNEKLFF.

The CDR3 DNA sequence: TGTGCCAGCAGCTTAGCGGGAGTTGGGAATGAGCAGTTCTTC. Residues: CASSLAGVGNEQFF. The chain joins TRBV5-5 to TRBJ2-1, with 8 bases fitting TRBD2. The CDR3 contains 14 residues. Germline V gene sequence: CDR1 SGHKS, CDR2 YYEKEE (reference sequence). The ends lost 2 bases at V and 7 bases at J; junction bases unmatched: 5. The full variable domain, in which reference TRBV5-5 and TRBJ2-1 provide the parts outside the CDR3, is DAGVTQSPTHLIKTRGQQVTLRCSPISGHKSVSWYQQVLGQGPQFIFQYYEKEERGRGNFPDRFSARQFPNYSSELNVNALLLGDSALYLCASSLAGVGNEQFFGPGTRLTVL.

The genes are TRBV14 and TRBJ2-1; TRBD2 aligns across 12 bases. V was pared by 4 bases and J by 10 bases, with 8 bases of the junction left unmatched. The CDR3 totals 15 residues. Germline lookup yields CDR1 SGHDN and CDR2 FVKESK. The CDR3 region is CASSLGTSGLGEQFF. The CDR3 nucleotides are TGTGCCAGCAGCCTCGGGACTAGCGGGTTGGGGGAGCAGTTCTTC.

V is TRBV7-3 and J is TRBJ2-1, with D possibly being TRBD2 (5 bases). Germline loops: CDR1 SGHTA, CDR2 FQGTGA. V was cut by 3 bases and J by 7 bases, with 16 bases left in between. The CDR3 totals 15 residues. CDR3 sequence: CASSLDSPQWNEQFF. Written as DNA, the CDR3 is TGTGCCAGCAGCTTGGACTCCCCACAATGGAATGAGCAGTTCTTC.

The table lists this clone with many counts. The chain combines TRBV15 with TRBJ1-2; tentative D call: TRBD1 (6 bases). Germline CDR1 LNHNV, CDR2 YYDKDF (reference sequence). Trimming removed 0 bases at V and 6 bases at J, with 14 bases between. The CDR3 sequence is 15 residues long. The CDR3 region has the DNA TGTGCCACCAGCAGAGATAACGGGGGGGCAGATGGCTACACCTTC. Residues: CATSRDNGGADGYTF.

The chain has TRBV28 and TRBJ2-3, with 7 nucleotides matching TRBD1. The V segment lost 6 bases and the J segment 2 bases; nucleotides outside the gene matches: 8. This CDR3 is 15 amino acids long. Germline V CDR1 and CDR2: MDHEN, SYDVKM. CDR3 bases: TGTGCCAGCAGCTACAGGGGTCGTGCCACAGATACGCAGTATTTT. This sequence encodes CASSYRGRATDTQYF. The full variable domain, in which reference TRBV28 and TRBJ2-3 provide the parts outside the CDR3, is DVKVTQSSRYLVKRTGEKVFLECVQDMDHENMFWYRQDPGLGLRLIYFSYDVKMKEKGDIPEGYSVSREKKERFSLILESASTNQTSMYLCASSYRGRATDTQYFGPGTRLTVL.

The chain employs TRBV30 and TRBJ1-4, with TRBD1 as a possible D gene (5 bases). This CDR3 spans 15 amino acids. The V end was cut by 0 bases, the J end by 8 bases, with 16 bases between. CDR1 is GTSNPN, CDR2 SVGIG, per germline (reference sequence). CDR3 nucleotides: TGTGCCTGGAGTGTACCCCAGGGAGCGGTCGAAAAACTGTTTTTT. Translation gives CAWSVPQGAVEKLFF.

This clone has a handful of counts. The chain combines TRBV29-1 with TRBJ2-7, with 9 bases aligning to TRBD1. This CDR3 is built from 14 residues. The ends lost 1 base at V and 0 bases at J; junction bases unmatched: 1. Germline V gene lookup returns CDR1 SQVTM and CDR2 ANQGSEA. The CDR3, as DNA: TGCAGCGTTGAAGGGGGACAGGGCTCCTACGAGCAGTACTTC. Residues: CSVEGGQGSYEQYF.

This chain uses TRBV15 with TRBJ1-1, with a tentative D call TRBD1 (5 bases). The CDR3 contains 15 residues. Germline values: CDR1 LNHNV, CDR2 YYDKDF (reference sequence). V was pared by 1 base and J by 1 base, with 10 bases between. CDR3 DNA: TGTGCCACCAGCAGAGGGGGACGGACGAACACTGAAGCTTTCTTT. It specifies CATSRGGRTNTEAFF. The whole variable domain, remainder taken from reference TRBV15 and TRBJ1-1, is DAMVIQNPRYQVTQFGKPVTLSCSQTLNHNVMYWYQQKSSQAPKLLFHYYDKDFNNEADTPDNFQSRRPNTSFCFLDIRSPGLGDTAMYLCATSRGGRTNTEAFFGQGTRLTVV.

The rearrangement uses TRBV5-1 and TRBJ2-7; 7 nucleotides agree with TRBD1. The CDR3 extends over 14 amino acids. Per the germline V gene, CDR1 is SGHRS and CDR2 is YFSETQ. The V segment lost 2 bases and the J segment 0 bases; nucleotides outside the gene matches: 2. The CDR3 DNA follows: TGCGCCAGCAGCTTTGACAGGGCCTCCTACGAGCAGTACTTC. Translating it yields CASSFDRASYEQYF.

The rearrangement links TRBV18 to TRBJ2-7, with D maybe TRBD2 (6 bases). This CDR3 is 14 amino acids long. Trimming took 8 bases from V and 0 from J, leaving 14 bases between them. CDR1 is KGHSH and CDR2 is LQKENI in the germline V gene. CDR3 DNA: TGTGCCAGCACGGGACTCCGGGACTCCTACGAGCAGTACTTC. It encodes CASTGLRDSYEQYF.

The V gene is TRBV14, the J gene TRBJ2-7; the D gene could be TRBD1 or TRBD2 (5 bases each). This CDR3 is built from 15 residues. The germline V gene encodes CDR1 SGHDN and CDR2 FVKESK. V lost 4 bases to trimming and J lost 3 bases, with 16 bases between them. The CDR3 DNA sequence: TGTGCCAGCAGCCTGATGGGGGTTAGCATCTACGAGCAGTACTTC. Protein product: CASSLMGVSIYEQYF.

V usage is TRBV4-2 and J usage is TRBJ1-2; 7 nucleotides align to TRBD1. With 3 bases clipped from V and 7 bases from J, the junction kept 11 bases outside the gene matches. The CDR3 has 15 residues. Per the germline V gene, CDR1 is LGHNA and CDR2 is YNFKEQ. The CDR3 loop is CASSQEYRQGGGYTF. The DNA for the CDR3 is TGTGCCAGCAGCCAGGAATACCGACAGGGAGGTGGCTACACCTTC.

J is TRBJ2-1 and V is TRBV6-1; TRBD2 matches at 8 bases. The CDR3 runs to 14 residues. The trim removed 11 bases at V and 4 bases at J, leaving 10 bases unmatched. Germline-derived CDR1 and CDR2 are MNHNS and SASEGT. The CDR3 loop is CAVPGLVTYNEQFF. Here the CDR3 DNA reads TGTGCCGTCCCGGGACTAGTAACTTACAATGAGCAGTTCTTC.

Remarks on this clone: A far larger clone is off by one base, so a read error is likely. The rearrangement uses TRBV11-2 and TRBJ2-7, with 8 bases fitting TRBD2. The CDR3 is 15 residues long. CDR1 is SGHAT and CDR2 is FQNNGV in the germline V gene. The trim removed 2 bases at V and 3 bases at J, leaving 6 bases unmatched. CDR3 amino acids: CASSLLPTSDYEQYF. Here the CDR3 DNA reads TGTGCCAGCAGCTTACTCCCGACTAGCGACTACGAGCAGTACTTC.

The chain combines TRBV7-9 with TRBJ1-2, with a tentative D call TRBD1 (5 bases). V lost 3 bases, J lost 11 bases, and 22 bases lay in between. Per the germline V gene, CDR1 is SEHNR and CDR2 is FQNEAQ (reference sequence). The CDR3 consists of 15 residues. The CDR3 nucleotides read TGTGCCAGCAGCTTCACACCGGGACGGGGTTTGGGGTACACCTTC. Its protein product is CASSFTPGRGLGYTF. Together with reference TRBV7-9 and TRBJ1-2, the CDR3 gives the full variable domain: DTGVSQNPRHKITKRGQNVTFRCDPISEHNRLYWYRQTLGQGPEFLTYFQNEAQLEKSRLLSDRFSAERPKGSFSTLEIQRTEQGDSAMYLCASSFTPGRGLGYTFGSGTRLTVV.

Worth noting for this clone: The identical CDR3 is also encoded by other nucleotide sequences in the sample. The chain employs TRBV28 and TRBJ2-7; possible D gene TRBD2, 7 bases. Germline V gene data show CDR1 as MDHEN and CDR2 as SYDVKM. With 2 bases removed from V and 4 bases from J, the gap between germline ends came to 15 bases. The CDR3 totals 15 residues. The CDR3 DNA sequence: TGTGCCAGCAGTTTACTAGCGGAGGGGGTTTACGAGCAGTACTTC. Translating gives CASSLLAEGVYEQYF. Drawing the rest from reference TRBV28 and TRBJ2-7, the complete variable domain is DVKVTQSSRYLVKRTGEKVFLECVQDMDHENMFWYRQDPGLGLRLIYFSYDVKMKEKGDIPEGYSVSREKKERFSLILESASTNQTSMYLCASSLLAEGVYEQYFGPGTRLTVT.

The CDR3 loop reads CASSLVREETGELFF. CDR3 nucleotides: TGTGCCAGCAGCCTGGTGCGGGAGGAGACCGGGGAGCTGTTTTTT. The chain carries TRBV7-2 and TRBJ2-2; TRBD2 matches at 8 bases. This CDR3 has 15 residues. V was pared by 5 bases and J by 5 bases, with 7 bases of the junction left unmatched. Germline loops: CDR1 SGHTA, CDR2 FQGNSA.

V is TRBV5-4 and J is TRBJ2-5; possible D gene TRBD2, 5 bases. The CDR3 contains 15 residues. The germline V gene has CDR1 SGHNT and CDR2 YYREEE (reference sequence). Between the trimmed V and J ends, which lost 2 bases and 2 bases, there was a span of 13 bases. CDR3: CASSLSVGIQETQYF. CDR3 DNA: TGTGCCAGCAGCTTAAGTGTCGGGATTCAAGAGACCCAGTACTTC.

Many counts were recorded for this clone. The chain recombines TRBV4-1 with TRBJ2-2; 8 bases map to TRBD2. V shed 3 bases and J 3 bases; nucleotides not matched to a gene: 6. The CDR3 is 16 residues long. Per the germline V gene, CDR1 is MGHRA and CDR2 is YSYEKL. The CDR3 loop is CASSHQLADHTGELFF. The CDR3 coding sequence is TGCGCCAGCAGCCACCAACTAGCGGATCACACCGGGGAGCTGTTTTTT.

The rearrangement uses TRBV10-3 and TRBJ1-1; D is unresolved. The V and J ends lost 3 bases and 1 base respectively, with 12 bases between them. This CDR3 has 15 residues. The germline gives CDR1 ENHRY, CDR2 SYGVKD. The CDR3 is CAISEVKQKNTEAFF. The CDR3 DNA reads TGTGCCATCAGTGAAGTAAAACAGAAGAACACTGAAGCTTTCTTT.

The J gene is TRBJ2-7, the V gene TRBV9, with 8 bases matching TRBD1. The germline CDR1 and CDR2 sequences are SGDLS and YYNGEE. J gave up 5 bases and V 3 bases, and 10 bases lay outside the gene matches. The CDR3 is 15 amino acids. CDR3 bases: TGTGCCAGCAGCGCCGGACAGGGTTGGGGTAACGAGCAGTACTTC. Encoded protein: CASSAGQGWGNEQYF.

V usage is TRBV11-3 and J usage is TRBJ2-1, with D possibly TRBD1 on 6 matching bases. V was trimmed by 1 base and J by 0 bases, leaving 7 bases between them. CDR3 length: 15 amino acids. Germline V gene lookup returns CDR1 SGHNT and CDR2 YENEEA. CDR3 bases: TGTGCCAGCAGCTTAGGAGGGGGCTCCTACAATGAGCAGTTCTTC. Amino acid sequence: CASSLGGGSYNEQFF.

This clone has a count of ten or more. This rearrangement joins TRBV6-1 to TRBJ2-2; D gene uncertain. V lost 1 base to trimming and J lost 5 bases, with 14 bases between them. The CDR3 spans 16 residues. Germline assignment: CDR1 MNHNS and CDR2 SASEGT. Written as DNA, the CDR3 is TGTGCCAGCAGTGAAGGTGCAGCTCTACATACCGGGGAGCTGTTTTTT. Protein: CASSEGAALHTGELFF.

The chain couples TRBV6-4 to TRBJ2-3; D gene uncertain. Trimming removed 2 bases at V and 6 bases at J, with 12 bases between. CDR3 length: 14 amino acids. CDR1 and CDR2 from the germline V gene are MRHNA and SNTAGT. As DNA, the CDR3 is TGTGCCAGCAGTGACGTGGACCACTCTGATACGCAGTATTTT. Its translation is CASSDVDHSDTQYF.